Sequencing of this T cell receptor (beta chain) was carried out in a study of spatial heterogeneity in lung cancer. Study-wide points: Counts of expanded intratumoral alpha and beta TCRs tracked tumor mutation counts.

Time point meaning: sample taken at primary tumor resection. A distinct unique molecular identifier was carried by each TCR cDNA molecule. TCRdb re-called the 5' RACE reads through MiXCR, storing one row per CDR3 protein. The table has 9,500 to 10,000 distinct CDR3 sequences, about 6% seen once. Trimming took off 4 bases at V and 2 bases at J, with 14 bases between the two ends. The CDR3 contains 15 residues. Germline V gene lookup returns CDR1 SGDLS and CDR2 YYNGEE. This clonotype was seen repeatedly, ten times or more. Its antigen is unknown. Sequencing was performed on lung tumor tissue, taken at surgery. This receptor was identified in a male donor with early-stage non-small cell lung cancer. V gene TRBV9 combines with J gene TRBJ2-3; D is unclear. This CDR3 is CASSPQMGYTDTQYF. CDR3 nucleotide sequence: TGTGCCAGCAGCCCTCAGATGGGATACACAGATACGCAGTATTTT.